These T cell receptor beta chains were read from a single sample in a study of blood T cell repertoires in COVID-19. TCRdb's copy holds only in-frame clones and misses some; the assay was immunoSEQ multiplex PCR. The sample lists 300,000 to 350,000 clones; approximately 86% were seen once. The sequenced material came from PBMCs or T cells enriched from blood (not recorded which). These receptors were collected from a woman younger than 30 who had recovered from COVID-19. Both conserved end residues are part of each CDR3. The D gene is left open where the match is weak. Size values are once, few and many counts, or a class for expanded clones, and some rows have none.

j_call: TRBJ2-1; d_call: TRBD2; v_call: TRBV7-9; clone_size: .; cdr3_nt: TGTGCCAGCAGCGGCGACGGGACTAGCGGGATTGATGAGCAGTTCTTC; cdr3_aa: CASSGDGTSGIDEQFF
j_call: TRBJ1-1; d_call: TRBD1; v_call: TRBV18; clone_size: .; cdr3_nt: TGTGCCAGCTCACTTGGGACAGCTGAGAACACTGAAGCTTTCTTT; cdr3_aa: CASSLGTAENTEAFF
j_call: TRBJ2-2; d_call: TRBD2; v_call: TRBV18; clone_size: .; cdr3_nt: TGTGCCAGCTCATCGACTAGCGGGAGTTTTGCCGGGGAGCTGTTTTTT; cdr3_aa: CASSSTSGSFAGELFF
j_call: TRBJ1-4; d_call: .; v_call: TRBV15; clone_size: .; cdr3_nt: TGTGCCACCAGCAGTTTGGACAGCACAACTAATGAAAAACTGTTTTTT; cdr3_aa: CATSSLDSTTNEKLFF
j_call: TRBJ2-3; d_call: TRBD2; v_call: TRBV18; clone_size: once; cdr3_nt: TGTGCCAGCTCACAGTCCAGCGGGGGCACAGATACGCAGTATTTT; cdr3_aa: CASSQSSGGTDTQYF
j_call: TRBJ1-2; d_call: .; v_call: TRBV5-4; clone_size: once; cdr3_nt: TGTGCCAGCAGCTTGGACAGGGCCCATCGGGTAACACAATTC; cdr3_aa: CASSLDRAHRVTQF
j_call: TRBJ2-7; d_call: .; v_call: TRBV7-9; clone_size: .; cdr3_nt: TGTGCCAGCAGCTTAACCCAGGGGATCCACGAGCAGTACTTC; cdr3_aa: CASSLTQGIHEQYF
j_call: TRBJ2-5; d_call: TRBD1; v_call: TRBV11-3; clone_size: .; cdr3_nt: TGTGCCAGCAGCCAGGGGACAGGGGGCTACGAGACCCAGTACTTC; cdr3_aa: CASSQGTGGYETQYF
j_call: TRBJ1-2; d_call: TRBD1; v_call: TRBV2; clone_size: .; cdr3_nt: TGTGCCAGCAGAGCCGGGACAGGGGATCCCTATGGCTACACCTTC; cdr3_aa: CASRAGTGDPYGYTF
j_call: TRBJ1-2; d_call: .; v_call: TRBV7-9; clone_size: .; cdr3_nt: TGTGCCAGCAGCTTAGGCGGTCTCTATGATGGCTACACCTTC; cdr3_aa: CASSLGGLYDGYTF
j_call: TRBJ1-2; d_call: .; v_call: TRBV5-5; clone_size: .; cdr3_nt: TGTGCCAGCAGCTTGGTGTCAGGGGACTATGGCTACACCTTC; cdr3_aa: CASSLVSGDYGYTF
j_call: TRBJ1-4; d_call: TRBD1; v_call: TRBV28; clone_size: .; cdr3_nt: TGTGCCAGCACCCGGACAGGGACCTATATTAGCGGTGAAAAACTGTTTTTT; cdr3_aa: CASTRTGTYISGEKLFF
j_call: TRBJ1-5; d_call: TRBD1; v_call: TRBV19; clone_size: .; cdr3_nt: TGTGCCAGTAGGGGGACAGGGGACTCGCCCCAGCATTTT; cdr3_aa: CASRGTGDSPQHF
j_call: TRBJ2-5; d_call: .; v_call: TRBV6-5; clone_size: .; cdr3_nt: TGTGCCAGCAGTTACTCGACTAGGGGAGAGACCCAGTACTTC; cdr3_aa: CASSYSTRGETQYF
j_call: TRBJ1-2; d_call: .; v_call: TRBV11-1; clone_size: .; cdr3_nt: TGTGCCAGCAGCCCACGGTTGGACTATGGCTACACCTTC; cdr3_aa: CASSPRLDYGYTF
j_call: TRBJ1-3; d_call: .; v_call: TRBV4-2; clone_size: .; cdr3_nt: TGTGCCAGCAGCCTTGGACATCCCTCTGGAAACACCATATATTTT; cdr3_aa: CASSLGHPSGNTIYF
j_call: TRBJ1-3; d_call: .; v_call: TRBV5-1; clone_size: few; cdr3_nt: TGCGCCAGCAGCTTGGCCGTTTCGGGTTTAGCGAACACCATATATTTT; cdr3_aa: CASSLAVSGLANTIYF
j_call: TRBJ2-2; d_call: .; v_call: TRBV29-1; clone_size: .; cdr3_nt: TGCAGCGTTGAAGGGGTTCAGGGGCCCGGGGAGCTGTTTTTT; cdr3_aa: CSVEGVQGPGELFF
j_call: TRBJ2-3; d_call: .; v_call: TRBV4-3; clone_size: .; cdr3_nt: TGCGCCAGCAGCCAAGAAGGGCTAGCGTACACAGATACGCAGTATTTT; cdr3_aa: CASSQEGLAYTDTQYF
j_call: TRBJ1-1; d_call: TRBD1; v_call: TRBV5-1; clone_size: .; cdr3_nt: TGCGCCAGCAGCTGGGACAGGATGTATGAAGCTTTCTTT; cdr3_aa: CASSWDRMYEAFF
j_call: TRBJ1-5; d_call: TRBD1; v_call: TRBV28; clone_size: .; cdr3_nt: TGTGCCAGCAGTTTATCAGGGACAGATCATCAGCCCCAGCATTTT; cdr3_aa: CASSLSGTDHQPQHF
j_call: TRBJ1-2; d_call: TRBD1; v_call: TRBV11-3; clone_size: .; cdr3_nt: TGTGCCAGCAGCCTCCTCAGGGGGTTTGGTGGCTACACCTTC; cdr3_aa: CASSLLRGFGGYTF
j_call: TRBJ2-3; d_call: .; v_call: TRBV11-3; clone_size: .; cdr3_nt: TGTGCCAGCAGCTTTATCAGGGATCAAACTAGCACAGATACGCAGTATTTT; cdr3_aa: CASSFIRDQTSTDTQYF
j_call: TRBJ2-7; d_call: .; v_call: TRBV14; clone_size: .; cdr3_nt: TGTGCCAGCAGCCAAGGGGCCGGCGCCTACTCCTACGAGCAGTACTTC; cdr3_aa: CASSQGAGAYSYEQYF
j_call: TRBJ1-5; d_call: TRBD1; v_call: TRBV18; clone_size: .; cdr3_nt: TGTGCCAGCTCACCTAGTCAGACAGGGAGCAATCAGCCCCAGCATTTT; cdr3_aa: CASSPSQTGSNQPQHF
j_call: TRBJ1-2; d_call: TRBD1; v_call: TRBV9; clone_size: .; cdr3_nt: TGTGCCAGCACCGGGACAGGGGTAATGCTAGACTATGGCTACACCTTC; cdr3_aa: CASTGTGVMLDYGYTF
j_call: TRBJ2-7; d_call: TRBD1; v_call: TRBV6-4; clone_size: many; cdr3_nt: TGTGCCAGCAGCCCAGGACAGGGGGCAAACTACGAGCAGTACTTC; cdr3_aa: CASSPGQGANYEQYF